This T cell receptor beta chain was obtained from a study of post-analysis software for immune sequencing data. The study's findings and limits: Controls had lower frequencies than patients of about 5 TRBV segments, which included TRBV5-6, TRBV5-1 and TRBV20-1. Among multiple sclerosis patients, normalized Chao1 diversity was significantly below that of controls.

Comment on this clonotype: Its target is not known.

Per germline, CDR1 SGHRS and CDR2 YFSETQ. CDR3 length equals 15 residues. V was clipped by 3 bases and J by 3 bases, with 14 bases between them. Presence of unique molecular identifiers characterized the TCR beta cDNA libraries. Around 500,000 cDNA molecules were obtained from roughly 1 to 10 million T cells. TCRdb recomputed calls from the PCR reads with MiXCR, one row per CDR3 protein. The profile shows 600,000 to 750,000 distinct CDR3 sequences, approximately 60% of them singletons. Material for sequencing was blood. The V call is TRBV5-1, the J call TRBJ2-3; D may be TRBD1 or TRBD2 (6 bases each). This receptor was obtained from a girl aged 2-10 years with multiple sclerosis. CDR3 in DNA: TGCGCCAGCAGCTCGGAGTGGGGGGCGACAGATACGCAGTATTTT. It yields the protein CASSSEWGATDTQYF.